This TCR beta chain is from a study of vaccination and CD4 T cells after COVID-19. Study findings and constraints: Although the median of SARS-CoV-2-reactive clonotypes rose from around 19 to 38, the change was not significant.

CDR3 size: 17 residues. Germline V gene lookup returns CDR1 DFQATT and CDR2 SNEGSKA (reference sequence). A remark on this clonotype: No antigen is known for it. The junction shows a germline mismatch at one end, possibly a read error.

Cultured CD4+ T cells had their DNA profiled by the Oncomine TCR Beta short-read assay. Via MiXCR, TCRdb re-called the PCR reads, giving one row per CDR3 protein. The data hold 15,000 to 20,000 distinct CDR3 sequences, with 40% to 60% observed a single time. Treatment here: roughly ten-day PBMC culture with coronavirus spike peptide pools or control peptides (ViraFEST assay). The chain has TRBV20-1 and TRBJ2-2; 15 positions agree with TRBD2. The TCR sequence derives from a human donor who had recovered from COVID-19. Sequences were derived from CD4+ T cells from blood, cultured in vitro, sampled before SARS-CoV-2 vaccination. CDR3: CSARGLAGGPSTGELFF. CDR3 coding DNA: TGCAGTGCCAGAGGACTAGCGGGAGGGCCGTCCACCGGGGAGCTGTTTTTT.